This paragraph covers one T cell receptor beta chain sequence. This sample is drawn from a study of shared clonotypes between healthy human individuals. The method was immunoSEQ multiplex PCR; TCRdb's version includes in-frame clones alone and lacks a portion of them. The data hold some 530,000 clones, with more than 75% observed a single time. Germline CDR1 LGHNA, CDR2 YNFKEQ. The V gene lost 2 bases and the J gene lost 6 bases, with 6 bases spanning the gap. The CDR3 extends over 12 amino acids. The gene calls are TRBV4-2 and TRBJ2-3; possibly TRBD2 for D (6 bases). The TCR was taken from a woman in her forties in good health. Some clones in this sample may be carry-over from other donors' samples. Source material: PBMCs. CDR3 in amino acids: CASSQRGDTQYF. The DNA for the CDR3 is TGTGCCAGCAGCCAACGGGGGGATACGCAGTATTTT.